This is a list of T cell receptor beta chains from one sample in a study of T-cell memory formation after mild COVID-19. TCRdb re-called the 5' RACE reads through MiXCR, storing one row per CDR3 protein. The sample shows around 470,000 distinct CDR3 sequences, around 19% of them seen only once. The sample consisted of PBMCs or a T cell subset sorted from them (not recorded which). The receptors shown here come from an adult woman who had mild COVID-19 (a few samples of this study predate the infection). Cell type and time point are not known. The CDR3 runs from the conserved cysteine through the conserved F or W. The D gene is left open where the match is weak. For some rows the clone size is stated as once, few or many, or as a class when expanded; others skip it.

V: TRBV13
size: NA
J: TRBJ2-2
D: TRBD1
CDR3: CAISSRTGGNTGELFF
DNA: TGTGCCATCAGCTCCCGGACAGGGGGGAACACCGGGGAGCTGTTTTTT

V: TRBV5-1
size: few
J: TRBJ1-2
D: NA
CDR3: CASSLGRVGGGYTF
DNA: TGCGCCAGCAGCTTGGGCCGGGTCGGAGGAGGCTACACCTTC

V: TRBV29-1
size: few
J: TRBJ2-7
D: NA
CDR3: CSVLGVGESSYEQYF
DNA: TGCAGCGTCCTGGGGGTAGGTGAAAGCTCCTACGAGCAGTACTTC

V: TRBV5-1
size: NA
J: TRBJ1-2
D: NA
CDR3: CASSPTGATYGYTF
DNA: TGCGCCAGCAGCCCTACCGGGGCTACCTATGGCTACACCTTC

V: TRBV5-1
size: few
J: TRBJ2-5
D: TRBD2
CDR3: CASSERDWKETQYF
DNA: TGCGCCAGCAGCGAGCGGGATTGGAAAGAGACCCAGTACTTC

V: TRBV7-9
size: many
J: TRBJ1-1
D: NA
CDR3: CASSFVGSEAFF
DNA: TGTGCCAGCAGCTTCGTAGGGTCCGAAGCTTTCTTT

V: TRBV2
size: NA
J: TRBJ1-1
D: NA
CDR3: CASSASPGGLNAEAFF
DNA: TGTGCCAGCAGTGCCTCTCCAGGTGGCTTGAATGCGGAAGCTTTCTTT

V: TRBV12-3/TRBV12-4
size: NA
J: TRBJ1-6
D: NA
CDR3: CASSFSGPRGSPLHF
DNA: TGTGCCAGCAGTTTTTCCGGGCCAAGGGGTTCACCCCTCCACTTT

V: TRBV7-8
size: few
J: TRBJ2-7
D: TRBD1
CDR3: CASSSIRTGNYEQYF
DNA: TGTGCCAGCAGCTCGATCAGGACAGGGAACTACGAGCAGTACTTC

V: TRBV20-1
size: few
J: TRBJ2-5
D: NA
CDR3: CSARDWAQGPGETQYF
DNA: TGCAGTGCTAGAGATTGGGCGCAGGGCCCGGGGGAGACCCAGTACTTC

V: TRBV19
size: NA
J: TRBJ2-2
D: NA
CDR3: CASSIRMTGETGELFF
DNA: TGTGCCAGTAGTATAAGGATGACAGGTGAAACCGGGGAGCTGTTTTTT

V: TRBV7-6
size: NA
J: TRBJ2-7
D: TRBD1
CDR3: CASSPRTGRGSYEQYF
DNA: TGTGCCAGCAGCCCAAGGACAGGGAGAGGGAGTTACGAGCAGTACTTC

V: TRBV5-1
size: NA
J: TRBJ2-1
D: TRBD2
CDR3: CASSLAAGVLYEQFF
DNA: TGCGCCAGCAGCTTGGCTGCGGGGGTTCTATATGAGCAGTTCTTC

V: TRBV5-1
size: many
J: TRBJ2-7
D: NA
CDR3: CASSLYDRAYEQYF
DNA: TGCGCCAGCAGCTTGTACGACAGAGCCTACGAGCAGTACTTC

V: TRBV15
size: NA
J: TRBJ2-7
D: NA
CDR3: CATSRDNGFSKQYF
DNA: TGTGCCACCAGCAGAGATAATGGGTTCTCTAAGCAGTACTTC

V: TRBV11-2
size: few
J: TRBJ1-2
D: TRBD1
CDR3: CASSLGRGGSGYGYTF
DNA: TGTGCCAGCAGCTTAGGGAGAGGGGGCAGCGGCTATGGCTACACCTTC

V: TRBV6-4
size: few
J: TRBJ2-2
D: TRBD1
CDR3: CASSEYGRGLSTGELFF
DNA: TGTGCCAGCAGTGAATACGGCAGGGGGCTGTCCACCGGGGAGCTGTTTTTT

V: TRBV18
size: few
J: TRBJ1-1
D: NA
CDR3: CASSPKSGTPEAFF
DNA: TGTGCCAGCTCACCAAAAAGTGGGACCCCTGAAGCTTTCTTT

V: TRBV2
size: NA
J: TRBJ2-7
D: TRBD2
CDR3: CASSDTSGSYEQYF
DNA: TGTGCCAGCAGTGACACTAGCGGTTCCTACGAGCAGTACTTC

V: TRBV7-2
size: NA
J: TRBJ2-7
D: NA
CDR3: CASRLTGYSYEQYF
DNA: TGTGCCAGCAGGCTAACAGGGTACTCCTACGAGCAGTACTTC

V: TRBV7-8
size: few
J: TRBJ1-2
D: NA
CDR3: CASSLDGREDYGYTF
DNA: TGTGCCAGCAGCTTAGATGGCAGGGAGGACTATGGCTACACCTTC

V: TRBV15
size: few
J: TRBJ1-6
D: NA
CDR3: CATSNPRGSYNSPLHF
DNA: TGTGCCACCAGCAACCCACGAGGCTCCTATAATTCACCCCTCCACTTT

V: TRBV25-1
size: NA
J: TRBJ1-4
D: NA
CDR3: CASTTGAYNEKLFF
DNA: TGTGCCAGCACAACCGGGGCCTATAATGAAAAACTGTTTTTT

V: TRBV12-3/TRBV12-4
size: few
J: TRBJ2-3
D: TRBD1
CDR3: CASSRDRADTQYF
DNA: TGTGCCAGCAGCCGCGACAGGGCAGATACGCAGTATTTT

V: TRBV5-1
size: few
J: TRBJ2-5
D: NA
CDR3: CASSSEAPQETQYF
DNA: TGCGCCAGCAGCTCCGAGGCGCCGCAAGAGACCCAGTACTTC

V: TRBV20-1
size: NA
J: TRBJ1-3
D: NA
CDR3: CSATGPIGNTIYF
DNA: TGCAGTGCTACCGGACCGATTGGAAACACCATATATTTT

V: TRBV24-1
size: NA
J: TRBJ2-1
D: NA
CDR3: CATSDLGQGWGNEQFF
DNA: TGTGCCACCAGTGACTTAGGGCAGGGGTGGGGAAATGAGCAGTTCTTC

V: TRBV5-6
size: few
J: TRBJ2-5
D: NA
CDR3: CASSLKGGVPETQYF
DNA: TGTGCCAGCAGCTTGAAGGGGGGGGTCCCAGAGACCCAGTACTTC

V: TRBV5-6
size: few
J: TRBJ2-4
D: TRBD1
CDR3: CASRTGLDIQYF
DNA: TGTGCCAGCCGGACAGGGCTGGACATTCAGTACTTC

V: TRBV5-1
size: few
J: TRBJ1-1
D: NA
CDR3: CASSRGQINTEAFF
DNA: TGCGCCAGCTCCCGGGGACAAATTAACACTGAAGCTTTCTTT

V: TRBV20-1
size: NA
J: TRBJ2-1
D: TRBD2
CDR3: CSASPLAGGPVEQFF
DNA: TGCAGTGCTAGCCCGCTAGCGGGAGGGCCCGTTGAGCAGTTCTTC

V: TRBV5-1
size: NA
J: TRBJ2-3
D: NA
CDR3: CASTQQDRDTDTQCF
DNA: TGCGCCAGCACCCAACAGGACAGAGACACAGATACGCAGTGTTTT

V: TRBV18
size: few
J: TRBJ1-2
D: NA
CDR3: CASSPQTELGYTF
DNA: TGTGCCAGCTCACCGCAGACAGAGCTTGGCTACACCTTC

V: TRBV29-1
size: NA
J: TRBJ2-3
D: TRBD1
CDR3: CSVEDPSRTGPTDTQYF
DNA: TGCAGCGTTGAAGATCCATCCCGGACAGGGCCCACAGATACGCAGTATTTT

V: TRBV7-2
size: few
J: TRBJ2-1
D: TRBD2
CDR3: CASSLTGTSGYNEQFF
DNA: TGTGCCAGCAGCTTAACTGGGACTAGCGGCTACAATGAGCAGTTCTTC

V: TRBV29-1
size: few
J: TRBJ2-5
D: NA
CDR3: CSFFTGLHQYF
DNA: TGCAGCTTCTTCACAGGGCTACACCAGTACTTC

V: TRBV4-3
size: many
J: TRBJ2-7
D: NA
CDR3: CASSQDIGYEQYF
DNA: TGCGCCAGCAGCCAAGATATCGGCTACGAGCAGTACTTC

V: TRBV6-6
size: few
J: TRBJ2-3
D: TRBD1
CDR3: CASSEYLDRGSTDTQYF
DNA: TGTGCCAGCAGTGAATACCTTGACAGGGGGAGCACAGATACGCAGTATTTT

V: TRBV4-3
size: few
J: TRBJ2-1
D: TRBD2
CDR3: CASSQGPGLAANNEQFF
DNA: TGCGCCAGCAGCCAAGGTCCGGGACTAGCGGCTAACAATGAGCAGTTCTTC

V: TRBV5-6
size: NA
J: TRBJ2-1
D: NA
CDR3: CASSLAELFNEQFF
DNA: TGTGCCAGCAGCTTGGCAGAACTGTTCAATGAGCAGTTCTTC

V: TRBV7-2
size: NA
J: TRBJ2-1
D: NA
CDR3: CASSSTPGFKYNEQFF
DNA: TGTGCCAGCAGCTCCACTCCGGGATTTAAATACAATGAGCAGTTCTTC

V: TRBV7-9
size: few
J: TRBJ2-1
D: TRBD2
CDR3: CASSFSHIGASGGFF
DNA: TGTGCCAGCAGCTTTAGTCACATCGGGGCTAGCGGGGGGTTCTTC

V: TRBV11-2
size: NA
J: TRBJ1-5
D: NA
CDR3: CASRQGLTRYSNQPQHF
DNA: TGTGCCAGCAGGCAGGGGCTGACAAGGTATAGCAATCAGCCCCAGCATTTT

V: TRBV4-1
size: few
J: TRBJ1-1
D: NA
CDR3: CASSQVWTRTTEAFF
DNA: TGCGCCAGCAGCCAAGTCTGGACCAGGACAACTGAAGCTTTCTTT

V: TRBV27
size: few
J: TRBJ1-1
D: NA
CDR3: CASSPFRGAGTEAFF
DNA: TGTGCCAGCAGTCCGTTCAGGGGCGCGGGCACTGAAGCTTTCTTT

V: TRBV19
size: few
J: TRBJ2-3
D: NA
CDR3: CASSERYTDTQYF
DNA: TGTGCCAGTAGCGAGCGCTACACAGATACGCAGTATTTT

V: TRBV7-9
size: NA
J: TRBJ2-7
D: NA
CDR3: CASSSLIHEQYF
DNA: TGTGCCAGCAGCTCCCTTATCCACGAGCAGTACTTC

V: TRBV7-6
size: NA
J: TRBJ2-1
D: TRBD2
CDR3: CASSQFSGTSGHNEQFF
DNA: TGTGCCAGCAGTCAATTCTCGGGGACTAGCGGGCACAATGAGCAGTTCTTC

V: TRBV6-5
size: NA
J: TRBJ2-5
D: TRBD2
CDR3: CASRASGVRETQYF
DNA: TGTGCCAGCAGAGCTAGCGGGGTCAGGGAGACCCAGTACTTC

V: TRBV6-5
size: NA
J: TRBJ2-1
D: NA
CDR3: CASSTRNNEQFF
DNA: TGTGCCAGCAGCACTAGAAACAATGAGCAGTTCTTC

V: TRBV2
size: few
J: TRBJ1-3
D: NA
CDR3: CASSEAGQVFGNTIYF
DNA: TGTGCCAGCAGTGAAGCGGGACAAGTATTCGGAAACACCATATATTTT

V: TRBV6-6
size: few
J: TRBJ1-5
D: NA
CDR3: CASGVAGNSNQPQHF
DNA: TGTGCCAGCGGGGTGGCAGGGAATAGCAATCAGCCCCAGCATTTT

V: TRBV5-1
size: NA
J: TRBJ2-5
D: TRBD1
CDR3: CASSTGQEYQETQYF
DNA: TGCGCCAGCAGCACGGGACAGGAGTACCAAGAGACCCAGTACTTC